A single sample is the source of the 22 T cell receptor beta chains below, sequenced in a study of cytomegalovirus exposure and HLA in healthy donors. Sequenced by immunoSEQ multiplex PCR; TCRdb stores in-frame clones only, minus some. The top ten clones hold roughly 5.7% of a sample with 200,000 or so clones, around four fifths of them seen once. The specimen was PBMCs. These receptors all stem from a woman under 30 in good health and CMV-seronegative.

The J gene is TRBJ1-1, the V gene TRBV6-5; D perhaps matches TRBD1 (6 bases). CDR1 MNHEY and CDR2 SVGAGI come from the germline V gene. V lost 6 bases and J 8 bases, leaving 19 bases between the germline ends. CDR3 length equals 14 residues. The CDR3: CASSPGTPSGEAFF. For the CDR3, the DNA is TGTGCCAGCAGCCCGGGGACACCGAGCGGGGAAGCTTTCTTT.

This clone has just one count. The chain uses TRBV28 and TRBJ2-3, with D hard to call. From germline, CDR1 is MDHEN and CDR2 SYDVKM. Trimming stripped 6 bases from V and 0 bases from J, with 16 bases between. This CDR3 is built from 16 residues. CDR3 DNA sequence: TGTGCCAGCAGCCGCGGTCGGGTATCTAGCACAGATACGCAGTATTTT. Translation gives CASSRGRVSSTDTQYF. Based on the CDR3 plus reference TRBV28 and TRBJ2-3, the full variable domain is DVKVTQSSRYLVKRTGEKVFLECVQDMDHENMFWYRQDPGLGLRLIYFSYDVKMKEKGDIPEGYSVSREKKERFSLILESASTNQTSMYLCASSRGRVSSTDTQYFGPGTRLTVL.

This rearrangement joins TRBV6-5 to TRBJ1-1; 9 bases fit TRBD1. Germline CDR1 reads MNHEY; CDR2 reads SVGAGI. Germline trimming cut 5 bases from V and 9 bases from J; bases unmatched to any gene: 7. This CDR3 spans 13 amino acids. The CDR3 DNA reads as TGTGCCAGCAGTGCTACAGGGGGCGGGAAAGCTTTCTTT. Translating it yields CASSATGGGKAFF.

This clone turned up a few times. The CDR3 loop is CASRPTRRDTGELFF. The CDR3 DNA reads as TGTGCCAGCCGCCCCACCCGACGAGACACCGGGGAGCTGTTTTTT. The V gene is TRBV5-4, the J gene TRBJ2-2; D remains unclear. Germline lookup yields CDR1 SGHNT and CDR2 YYREEE (reference sequence). The V end lost 7 bases, the J end lost 3 bases, and 16 bases lay between the germline ends. This CDR3 is built from 15 residues.

V is TRBV5-1 and J is TRBJ2-7; 8 nucleotides line up with TRBD1. The CDR3 has 13 amino acids. CDR1 and CDR2 (germline): SGHRS, YFSETQ. The junction had 10 bases not matched to a gene; V was cut back by 4 bases and J by 10 bases. CDR3 sequence reads: CASSPDRERGQYF. The DNA for the CDR3 is TGCGCCAGCAGCCCGGACAGGGAAAGGGGACAGTACTTC.

The V gene is TRBV9, the J gene TRBJ2-1; TRBD2 agrees at 11 bases. V lost 0 bases, J lost 8 bases, and 7 bases stayed unmatched. Germline CDR1 is SGDLS and CDR2 is YYNGEE. This CDR3 has 16 amino acids. The CDR3, as DNA: TGTGCCAGCAGCGTAGCAGGGGGACTAGCGGTCGATGAGCAGTTCTTC. Its protein product is CASSVAGGLAVDEQFF.

V and J are TRBV5-1 and TRBJ2-7; the D gene could be TRBD1 or TRBD2 (5 bases each). The V gene lost 4 bases and the J gene lost 5 bases, with 16 bases spanning the gap. CDR1 is SGHRS, CDR2 YFSETQ, per germline. This CDR3 is 14 amino acids long. This chain's CDR3 is CASSPATGQNEQYF. CDR3 nucleotide sequence: TGCGCCAGCAGCCCAGCGACGGGGCAGAACGAGCAGTACTTC.

This chain uses TRBV30 with TRBJ2-7; the match to TRBD1 covers 8 bases. The trim removed 3 bases at V and 2 bases at J, leaving 6 bases unmatched. Per the germline V gene, CDR1 is GTSNPN and CDR2 is SVGIG (reference sequence). The CDR3 runs to 14 residues. CDR3: CAWRGTGEAYEQYF. For the CDR3, the DNA is TGTGCCTGGAGGGGGACAGGCGAGGCCTACGAGCAGTACTTC.

This clone was recorded once. The sample carries other DNA sequences with the same CDR3. The V and J genes are TRBV10-2 and TRBJ2-7, with D hard to call. The CDR3 spans 11 residues. V lost 3 bases and J lost 5, with 5 bases in between. Germline assignment: CDR1 WSHSY and CDR2 SAAADI. The DNA of the CDR3 is TGCGCCAGCAGTGAAGGCCACGAGCAGTACTTC. It translates to CASSEGHEQYF.

V and J are TRBV6-6 and TRBJ2-1; D is ambiguous. This CDR3 has 14 amino acids. In germline, CDR1 is MNHNY, CDR2 SVGAGI (reference sequence). V shed 6 bases and J shed 7 bases, with 16 bases lying between them. CDR3 in amino acids: CASSPPARPNEQFF. CDR3 nucleotide sequence: TGTGCCAGCAGCCCCCCCGCGCGCCCAAATGAGCAGTTCTTC.

V and J are TRBV28 and TRBJ1-2; unclear D gene. V gave up 8 bases and J gave up 3 bases, with 13 bases separating them. The germline V gene has CDR1 MDHEN and CDR2 SYDVKM. The CDR3 length is 13 residues. CDR3 bases: TGTGCCAGCGAGGGAGCTAGAGACTATGGCTACACCTTC. Protein product: CASEGARDYGYTF.

The chain has TRBV28 and TRBJ2-5; D is unresolved. V was trimmed by 1 base and J by 4 bases, leaving 1 base between them. The CDR3 extends over 11 amino acids. Germline CDR1 reads MDHEN; CDR2 reads SYDVKM. CDR3 in DNA: TGTGCCAGCAGTTTATTAGAGACCCAGTACTTC. Protein sequence: CASSLLETQYF.

The chain has TRBV2 and TRBJ1-5; perhaps TRBD1 as D (5 bases). V was trimmed by 8 bases and J by 0 bases, leaving 11 bases between them. The V gene's germline CDR1 is SNHLY and CDR2 FYNNEI. CDR3 length: 14 residues. The CDR3 sequence is CASHDRNSNQPQHF. The CDR3 DNA follows: TGTGCCAGCCACGACAGAAATAGCAATCAGCCCCAGCATTTT.

This clone was seen once. V is TRBV5-1 and J is TRBJ2-1, with no clear D. V was cut by 6 bases and J by 0 bases, with 10 bases left in between. Germline CDR1 is SGHRS and CDR2 is YFSETQ. The CDR3 has 14 amino acids. CDR3 in amino acids: CASMVDSSYNEQFF. In nucleotides, the CDR3 is TGCGCCAGCATGGTGGATAGCTCCTACAATGAGCAGTTCTTC.

This rearrangement joins TRBV2 to TRBJ1-5; 8 positions agree with TRBD1. CDR3 length equals 14 residues. The trim removed 7 bases at V and 5 bases at J, leaving 7 bases unmatched. CDR1 is SNHLY, CDR2 FYNNEI, per germline. The CDR3 bases are TGTGCCAGCAATGTGGACAGGGCGGATCAGCCCCAGCATTTT. It specifies CASNVDRADQPQHF. Looking up the rest from reference TRBV2 and TRBJ1-5 gives the full variable domain: EPEVTQTPSHQVTQMGQEVILRCVPISNHLYFYWYRQILGQKVEFLVSFYNNEISEKSEIFDDQFSVERPDGSNFTLKIRSTKLEDSAMYFCASNVDRADQPQHFGDGTRLSIL.

The J gene is TRBJ1-4, the V gene TRBV30; maybe TRBD1 (6 bases). Germline-derived CDR1 and CDR2 are GTSNPN and SVGIG (reference sequence). V dropped 2 bases and J dropped 5 bases, with 9 bases sitting between them. CDR3 size: 13 residues. CDR3 sequence reads: CAWSRGGNEKLFF. The CDR3 coding sequence is TGTGCCTGGAGTAGAGGGGGGAATGAAAAACTGTTTTTT. Based on the CDR3 plus reference TRBV30 and TRBJ1-4, the full variable domain is SQTIHQWPATLVQPVGSPLSLECTVEGTSNPNLYWYRQAAGRGLQLLFYSVGIGQISSEVPQNLSASRPQDRQFILSSKKLLLSDSGFYLCAWSRGGNEKLFFGSGTQLSVL.

The CDR3 bases are TGTGCCCCGGGACCTGAAGCTTTCTTT. This translates into CAPGPEAFF. This rearrangement joins TRBV2 to TRBJ1-1; TRBD1 might be the D (5 bases). The germline V gene encodes CDR1 SNHLY and CDR2 FYNNEI. V was trimmed by 11 bases and J by 6 bases, leaving 7 bases between them. CDR3 length: 9 residues.

The chain couples TRBV25-1 to TRBJ2-3; maybe TRBD2 (6 bases). The CDR3 consists of 16 residues. Germline CDR1 MGHDK, CDR2 SYGVNS. Trimming removed 1 base from V and 6 bases from J, with 17 bases in between. The CDR3 DNA is TGTGCCAGCAGTGAATCTCGGGGGACCGTTGGGGATACGCAGTATTTT. As protein: CASSESRGTVGDTQYF.

This chain joins TRBV27 and TRBJ2-7; D is possibly TRBD1 or TRBD2 (5 bases each). V shed 7 bases and J shed 0 bases, with 10 bases lying between them. This CDR3 comprises 13 residues. Per germline, CDR1 MNHEY and CDR2 SMNVEV (reference sequence). The CDR3 here is CASTRGLSYEQYF. The CDR3 coding sequence is TGTGCCAGCACCCGGGGCCTCTCCTACGAGCAGTACTTC.

This chain uses TRBV12-2 with TRBJ1-2. TRBV12-2 is described as a pseudogene. This CDR3 region has 18 residues. CDR3 loop: CASRLTKVGYGWGYGYTF. For the CDR3, the DNA is TGTGCAAGTCGCTTAACTAAGGTGGGCTACGGATGGGGCTATGGCTACACCTTC.

This chain connects TRBV27 to TRBJ1-1; D is perhaps TRBD1 (5 bases). The CDR3 length is 14 residues. V lost 7 bases and J 1 base, leaving 13 bases between the germline ends. CDR1 MNHEY and CDR2 SMNVEV come from the germline V gene (reference sequence). The CDR3 loop is CASISGTGNTEAFF. For the CDR3, the DNA is TGTGCCAGCATCTCCGGGACGGGGAACACTGAAGCTTTCTTT.

V is TRBV19 and J is TRBJ1-2; D not certain. CDR1 is LNHDA, CDR2 SQIVND, per germline (reference sequence). The CDR3 has 14 residues. Between the trimmed V and J ends, which lost 1 base and 8 bases, there was a span of 14 bases. The CDR3 DNA sequence: TGTGCCAGTAGTATAGGCGAATCGTCTCGGGGCTACACCTTC. It translates to CASSIGESSRGYTF.